These T cell receptor beta chains were read from a single sample in a study of graft-versus-host responses after intestinal transplantation. Repertoires were generated with immunoSEQ multiplex PCR, while TCRdb's copy carries only in-frame clones and drops some. The sample includes around 16,000 clones, around 87% seen only once; the top ten take roughly 7%. The sequencing used bone marrow, collected about 120 days after intestinal transplantation. The receptors originated from a human patient who received an intestinal transplant, so some T cells may come from the graft donor. The conserved cysteine and the conserved F or W are not part of the CDR3 here. The order of the fields is D gene, J gene, V gene, CDR3 protein. The D gene is left open where the match is weak.

>NA|TRBJ2-1|TRBV20-1
SAYYNEQF
>NA|TRBJ1-2|TRBV6-5
ASSSLASGGYT
>NA|TRBJ2-3|TRBV6-4
ASSPTGTTDTQY
>TRBD2|TRBJ2-7|TRBV4-1
ASSQVPGLEYYEQY
>NA|TRBJ2-1|TRBV19
ASSQTRNNEQF
>NA|TRBJ2-7|TRBV29-1
SVEGSGEYEQY
>NA|TRBJ2-7|TRBV5-1
ASSLVWPPGLSYEQY
>TRBD1|TRBJ2-7|TRBV6-1
ASRPDRGQGYEQY
>NA|TRBJ1-5|TRBV6-5
ASSSRDSGQPQH
>NA|TRBJ1-5|TRBV28
ASCLLGGAGGNQPQH
>NA|TRBJ2-6|TRBV30
GRGASSGANVLT
>TRBD1|TRBJ2-2|TRBV7-2
ASSLWQGANGELF
>TRBD2|TRBJ2-7|TRBV5-1
ASSLGGGSYEQY
>TRBD1|TRBJ1-1|TRBV13
ASSLRPGQGNTEAF
>NA|TRBJ2-1|TRBV18
ASSPWTGSGLGDYNEQF
>TRBD1|TRBJ1-2|TRBV19
ASSIPGQFYGYT
>TRBD2|TRBJ2-7|TRBV27
ASTPAGGPGEQY
>TRBD2|TRBJ2-7|TRBV4-2
ASSQVGGGEQY
>TRBD2|TRBJ2-7|TRBV2
ASRATSGGSYEQY
>NA|TRBJ2-6|TRBV6-1
ASSEEQGGANVLT
>NA|TRBJ2-5|TRBV11-2
ASSSPLGAQETQY
>NA|TRBJ2-7|TRBV6-1
ASSEAMAGGDEQY
>NA|TRBJ2-2|TRBV28
ASSVGKGLLTGELF
>TRBD2|TRBJ2-2|TRBV6-1
ASSTSGDTGELF
>NA|TRBJ1-2|TRBV29-1
SVGQEDNYGYT
>NA|TRBJ1-1|TRBV5-1
ASRGDYSLRDMNTEAF
>NA|TRBJ2-7|TRBV6-5
ASSPGTPDYEQY
>TRBD2|TRBJ2-2|TRBV6-7
ASSYSASGREKAGELF
>TRBD1|TRBJ2-1|TRBV28
ASSVGTGRNNEQF